The present T cell receptor (beta chain) was sequenced within a study of blood T cell repertoires in COVID-19. Study summary: Some COVID-19 samples were acute and others convalescent; all came from the United States, Italy and Spain. Sources were T cells, B-cell-depleted T cells, or PBMCs; the material itself was cDNA or gDNA.

In the authors' methods: Estimation of nucleated cell counts relied on the amplification of reference gene primers. Assay used: immunoSEQ multiplex PCR; TCRdb lists only in-frame clones, some missing. Clone size and V and J calls were adopted from that table, with D and trimming inferred from the DNA. This table has roughly 70,000 clones, nearly 90% appearing once. This clone was seen only once. Germline and junction disagree at one end, which may indicate a read error. Sequencing was done on a sample of peripheral blood. The sequence derives from a woman in her forties or fifties with active COVID-19.

The CDR3 sequence is CASPATSGSTNTQYF. DNA for the CDR3: TGTGCCAGTCCCGCGACTAGCGGGAGCACAAATACGCAGTATTTT. The chain joins TRBV6-4 to TRBJ2-3, with 12 bases fitting TRBD2. CDR3 size: 15 residues. The germline CDR1 and CDR2 sequences are MRHNA and SNTAGT.